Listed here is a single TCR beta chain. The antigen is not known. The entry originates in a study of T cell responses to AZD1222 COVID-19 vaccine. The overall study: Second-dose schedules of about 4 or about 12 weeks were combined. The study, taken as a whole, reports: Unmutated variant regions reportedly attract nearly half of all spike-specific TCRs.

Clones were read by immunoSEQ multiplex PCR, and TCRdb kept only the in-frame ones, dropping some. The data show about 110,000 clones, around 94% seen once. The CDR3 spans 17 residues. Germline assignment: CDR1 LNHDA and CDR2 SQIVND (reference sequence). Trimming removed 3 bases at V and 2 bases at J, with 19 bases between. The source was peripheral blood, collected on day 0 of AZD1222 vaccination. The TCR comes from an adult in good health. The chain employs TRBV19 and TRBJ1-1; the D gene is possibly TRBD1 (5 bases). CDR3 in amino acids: CASSILTDTNYNTEAFF. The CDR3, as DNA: TGTGCCAGTAGTATCTTGACAGATACTAATTACAACACTGAAGCTTTCTTT.